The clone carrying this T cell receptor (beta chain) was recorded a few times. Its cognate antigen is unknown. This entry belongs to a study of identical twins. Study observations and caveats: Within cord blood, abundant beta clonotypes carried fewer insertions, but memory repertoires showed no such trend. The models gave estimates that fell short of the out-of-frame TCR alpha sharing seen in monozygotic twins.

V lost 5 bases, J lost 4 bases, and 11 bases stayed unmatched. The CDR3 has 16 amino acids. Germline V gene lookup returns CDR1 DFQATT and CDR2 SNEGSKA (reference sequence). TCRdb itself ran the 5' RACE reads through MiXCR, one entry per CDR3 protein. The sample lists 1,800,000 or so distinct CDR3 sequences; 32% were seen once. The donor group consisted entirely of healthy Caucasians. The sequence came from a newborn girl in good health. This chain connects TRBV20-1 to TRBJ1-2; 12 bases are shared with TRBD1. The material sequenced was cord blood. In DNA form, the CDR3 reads TGCAGTGCTTGGGACAGGGGGCCTAGTTCTCTCTATGGCTACACCTTC. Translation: CSAWDRGPSSLYGYTF.